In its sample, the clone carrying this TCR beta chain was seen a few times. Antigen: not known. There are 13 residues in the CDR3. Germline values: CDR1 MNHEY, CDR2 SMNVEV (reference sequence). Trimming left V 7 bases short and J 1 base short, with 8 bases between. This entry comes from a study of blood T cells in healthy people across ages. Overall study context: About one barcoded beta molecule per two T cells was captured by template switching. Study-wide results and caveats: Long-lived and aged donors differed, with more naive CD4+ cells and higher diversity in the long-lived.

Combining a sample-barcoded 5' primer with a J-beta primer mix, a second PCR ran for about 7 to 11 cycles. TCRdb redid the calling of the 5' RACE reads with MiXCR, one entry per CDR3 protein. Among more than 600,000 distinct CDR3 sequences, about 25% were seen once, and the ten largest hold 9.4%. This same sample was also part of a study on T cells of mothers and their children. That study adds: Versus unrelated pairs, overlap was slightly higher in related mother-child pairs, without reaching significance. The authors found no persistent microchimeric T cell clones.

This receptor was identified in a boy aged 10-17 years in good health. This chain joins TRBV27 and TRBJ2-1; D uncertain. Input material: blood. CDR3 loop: CASNHGSYNEQFF. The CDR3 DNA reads TGTGCCAGCAATCACGGGTCCTACAATGAGCAGTTCTTC.